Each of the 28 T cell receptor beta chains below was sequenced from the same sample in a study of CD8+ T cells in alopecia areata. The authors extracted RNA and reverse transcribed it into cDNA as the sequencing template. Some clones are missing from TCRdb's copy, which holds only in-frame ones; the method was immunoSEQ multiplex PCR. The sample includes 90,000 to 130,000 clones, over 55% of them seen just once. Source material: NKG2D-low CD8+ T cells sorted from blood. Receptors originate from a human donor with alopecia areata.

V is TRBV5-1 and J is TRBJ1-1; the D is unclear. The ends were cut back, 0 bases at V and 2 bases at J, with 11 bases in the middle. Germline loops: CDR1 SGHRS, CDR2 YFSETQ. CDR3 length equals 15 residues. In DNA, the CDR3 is TGCGCCAGCAGCTTGGTTACTCCAGAAAACACTGAAGCTTTCTTT. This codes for CASSLVTPENTEAFF. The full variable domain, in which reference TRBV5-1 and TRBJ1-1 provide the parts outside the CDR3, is KAGVTQTPRYLIKTRGQQVTLSCSPISGHRSVSWYQQTPGQGLQFLFEYFSETQRNKGNFPGRFSGRQFSNSRSEMNVSTLELGDSALYLCASSLVTPENTEAFFGQGTRLTVV.

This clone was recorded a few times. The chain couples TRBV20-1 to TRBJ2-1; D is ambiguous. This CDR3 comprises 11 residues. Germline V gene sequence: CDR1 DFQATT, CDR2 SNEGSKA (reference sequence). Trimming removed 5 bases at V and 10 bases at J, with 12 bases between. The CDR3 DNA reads TGCAGTGCTCCGCTAATGGGGGAGCAGTTCTTC. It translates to CSAPLMGEQFF.

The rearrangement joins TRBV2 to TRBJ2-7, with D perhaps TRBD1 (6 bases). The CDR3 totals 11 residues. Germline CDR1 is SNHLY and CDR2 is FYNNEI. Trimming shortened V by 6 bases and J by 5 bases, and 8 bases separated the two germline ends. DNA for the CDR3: TGTGCCAGCAGCAAGGGGGACGAGCAGTACTTC. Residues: CASSKGDEQYF.

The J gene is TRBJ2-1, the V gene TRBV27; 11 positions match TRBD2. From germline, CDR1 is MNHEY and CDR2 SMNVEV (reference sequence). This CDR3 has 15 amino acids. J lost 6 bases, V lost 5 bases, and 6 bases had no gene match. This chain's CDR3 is CASSDGTSGLNEQFF. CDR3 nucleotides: TGTGCCAGCAGTGATGGGACTAGCGGACTCAATGAGCAGTTCTTC.

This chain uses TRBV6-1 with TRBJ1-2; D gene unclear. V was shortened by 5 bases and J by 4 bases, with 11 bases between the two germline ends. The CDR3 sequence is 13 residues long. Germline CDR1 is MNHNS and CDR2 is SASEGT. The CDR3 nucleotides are TGTGCCAGCAGTCGGGAAGATACCTATGGCTACACCTTC. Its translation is CASSREDTYGYTF.

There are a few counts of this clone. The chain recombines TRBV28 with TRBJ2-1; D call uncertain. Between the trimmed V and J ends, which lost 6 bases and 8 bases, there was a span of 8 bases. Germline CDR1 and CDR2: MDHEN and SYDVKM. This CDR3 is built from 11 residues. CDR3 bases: TGTGCCAGCAGCCGAGGACATGAGCAGTTCTTC. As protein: CASSRGHEQFF.

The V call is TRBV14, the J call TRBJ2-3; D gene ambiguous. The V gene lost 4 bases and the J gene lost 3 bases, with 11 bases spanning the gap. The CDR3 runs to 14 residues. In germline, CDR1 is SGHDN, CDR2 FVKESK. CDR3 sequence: CASSPKGWTDTQYF. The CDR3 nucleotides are TGTGCCAGCAGCCCCAAGGGTTGGACAGATACGCAGTATTTT.

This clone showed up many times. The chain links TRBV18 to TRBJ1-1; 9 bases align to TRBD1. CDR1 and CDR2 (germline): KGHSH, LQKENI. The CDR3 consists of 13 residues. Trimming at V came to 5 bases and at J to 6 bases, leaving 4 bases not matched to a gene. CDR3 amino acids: CASSGQGRAEAFF. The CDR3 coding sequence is TGTGCCAGCTCAGGACAGGGGAGGGCTGAAGCTTTCTTT.

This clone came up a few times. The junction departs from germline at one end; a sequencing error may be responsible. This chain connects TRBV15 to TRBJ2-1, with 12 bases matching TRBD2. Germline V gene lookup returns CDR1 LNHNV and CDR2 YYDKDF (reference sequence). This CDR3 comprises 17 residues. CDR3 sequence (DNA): TGTGCCAGCAGCCCTCTCTCTAGCGGGAGGGTCTACAATGAGCAGTTCTTC. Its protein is CASSPLSSGRVYNEQFF.

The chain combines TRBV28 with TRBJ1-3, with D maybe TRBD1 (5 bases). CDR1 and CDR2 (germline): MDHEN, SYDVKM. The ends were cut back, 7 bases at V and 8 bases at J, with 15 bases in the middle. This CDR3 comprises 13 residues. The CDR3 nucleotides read TGTGCCAGCACGCCCGGGGGGGTACACACCATATATTTT. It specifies CASTPGGVHTIYF.

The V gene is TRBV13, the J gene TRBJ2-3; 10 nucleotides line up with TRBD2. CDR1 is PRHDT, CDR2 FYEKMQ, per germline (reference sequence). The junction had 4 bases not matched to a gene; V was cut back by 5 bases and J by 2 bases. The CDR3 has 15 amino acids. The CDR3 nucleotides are TGTGCCAGCAGCCCCGGGACTAGCGTCACAGATACGCAGTATTTT. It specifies CASSPGTSVTDTQYF.

CDR3 sequence reads: CASSQSQEGWRYTF. The CDR3 nucleotides are TGCGCCAGCAGTCAATCCCAGGAGGGGTGGCGCTACACCTTC. The chain couples TRBV23-1 to TRBJ1-2; TRBD1 is a possible D gene (5 bases). TRBV23-1 is given ORF status, its function remaining uncertain. V lost 0 bases and J 9 bases, leaving 14 bases between the germline ends. The CDR3 has 14 residues.

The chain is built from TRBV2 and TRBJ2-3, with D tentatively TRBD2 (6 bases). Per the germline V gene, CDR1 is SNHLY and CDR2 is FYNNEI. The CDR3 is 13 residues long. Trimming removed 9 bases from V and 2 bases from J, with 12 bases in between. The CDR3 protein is CASPRGFTDTQYF. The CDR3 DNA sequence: TGTGCCAGTCCGCGGGGCTTCACAGATACGCAGTATTTT.

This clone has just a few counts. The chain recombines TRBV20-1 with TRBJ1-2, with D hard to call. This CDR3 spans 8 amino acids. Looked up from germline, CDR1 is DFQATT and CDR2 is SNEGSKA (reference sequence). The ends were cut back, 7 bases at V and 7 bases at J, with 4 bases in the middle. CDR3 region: CSVSGYTF. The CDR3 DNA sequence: TGCAGTGTTTCTGGCTACACCTTC.

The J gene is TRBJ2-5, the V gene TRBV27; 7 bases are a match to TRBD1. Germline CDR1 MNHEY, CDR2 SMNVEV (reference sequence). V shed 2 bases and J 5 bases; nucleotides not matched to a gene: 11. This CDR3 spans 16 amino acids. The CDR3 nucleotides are TGTGCCAGCAGTTTACTAACCGCAGGGGGAGTGGAGACCCAGTACTTC. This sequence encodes CASSLLTAGGVETQYF.

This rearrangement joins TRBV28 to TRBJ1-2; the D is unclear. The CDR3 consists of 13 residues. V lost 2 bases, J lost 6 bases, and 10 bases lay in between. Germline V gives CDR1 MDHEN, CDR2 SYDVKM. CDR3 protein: CASSLTGIDGYTF. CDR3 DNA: TGTGCCAGCAGTTTAACGGGGATCGATGGCTACACCTTC.

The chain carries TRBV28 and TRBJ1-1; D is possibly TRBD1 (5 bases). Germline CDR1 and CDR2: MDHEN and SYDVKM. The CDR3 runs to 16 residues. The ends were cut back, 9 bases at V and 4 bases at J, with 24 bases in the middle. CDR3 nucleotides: TGTGCCAGTACCGAAATGGGGGTCGCTGGGGGCACTGAAGCTTTCTTT. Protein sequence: CASTEMGVAGGTEAFF.

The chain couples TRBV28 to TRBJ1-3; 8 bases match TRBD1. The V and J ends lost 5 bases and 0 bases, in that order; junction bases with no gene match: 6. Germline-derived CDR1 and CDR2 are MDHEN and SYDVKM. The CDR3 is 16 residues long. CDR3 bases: TGTGCCAGCAGTACCAGACAGGGGAGCTCTGGAAACACCATATATTTT. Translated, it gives CASSTRQGSSGNTIYF. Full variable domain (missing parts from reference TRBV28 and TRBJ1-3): DVKVTQSSRYLVKRTGEKVFLECVQDMDHENMFWYRQDPGLGLRLIYFSYDVKMKEKGDIPEGYSVSREKKERFSLILESASTNQTSMYLCASSTRQGSSGNTIYFGEGSWLTVV.

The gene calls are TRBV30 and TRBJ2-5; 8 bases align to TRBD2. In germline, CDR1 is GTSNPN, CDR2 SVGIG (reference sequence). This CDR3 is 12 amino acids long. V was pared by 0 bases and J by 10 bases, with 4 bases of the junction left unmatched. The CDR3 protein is CAWSVGTSGQYF. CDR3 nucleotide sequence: TGTGCCTGGAGTGTAGGCACTAGCGGCCAGTACTTC.

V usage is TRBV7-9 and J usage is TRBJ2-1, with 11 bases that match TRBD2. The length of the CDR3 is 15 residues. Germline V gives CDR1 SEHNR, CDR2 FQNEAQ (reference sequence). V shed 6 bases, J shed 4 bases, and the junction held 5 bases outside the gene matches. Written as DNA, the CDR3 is TGTGCCAGCAGTCCGACTAGCGGGATATACAATGAGCAGTTCTTC. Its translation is CASSPTSGIYNEQFF.

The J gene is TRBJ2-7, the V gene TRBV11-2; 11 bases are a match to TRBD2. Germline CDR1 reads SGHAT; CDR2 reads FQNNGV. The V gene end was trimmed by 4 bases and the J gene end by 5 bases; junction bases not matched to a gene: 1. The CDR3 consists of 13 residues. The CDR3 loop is CASSSGLADEQYF. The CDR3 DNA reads TGTGCCAGCAGCTCGGGACTAGCGGACGAGCAGTACTTC. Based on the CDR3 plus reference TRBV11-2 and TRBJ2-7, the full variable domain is EAGVAQSPRYKIIEKRQSVAFWCNPISGHATLYWYQQILGQGPKLLIQFQNNGVVDDSQLPKDRFSAERLKGVDSTLKIQPAKLEDSAVYLCASSSGLADEQYFGPGTRLTVT.

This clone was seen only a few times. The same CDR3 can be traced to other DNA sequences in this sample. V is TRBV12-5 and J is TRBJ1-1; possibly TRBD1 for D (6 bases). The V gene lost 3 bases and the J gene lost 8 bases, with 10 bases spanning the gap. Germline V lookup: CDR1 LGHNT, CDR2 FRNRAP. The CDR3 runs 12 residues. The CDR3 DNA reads TGTGCTAGTGGTTTCTCCGGGACAGAAGCTTTCTTT. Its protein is CASGFSGTEAFF.

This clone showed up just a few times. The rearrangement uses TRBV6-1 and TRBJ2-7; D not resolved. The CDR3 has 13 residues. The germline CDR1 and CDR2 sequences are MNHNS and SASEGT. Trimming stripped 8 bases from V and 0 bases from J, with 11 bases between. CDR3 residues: CASSSSSSYEQYF. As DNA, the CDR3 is TGTGCCAGCTCCTCTAGTTCCTCCTACGAGCAGTACTTC.

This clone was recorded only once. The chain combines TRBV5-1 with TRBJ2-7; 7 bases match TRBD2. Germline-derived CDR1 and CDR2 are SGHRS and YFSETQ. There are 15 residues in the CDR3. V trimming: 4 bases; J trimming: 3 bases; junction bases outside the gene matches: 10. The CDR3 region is CASSLNGEGVYEQYF. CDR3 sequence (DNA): TGCGCCAGCAGCCTTAATGGGGAGGGTGTCTACGAGCAGTACTTC.

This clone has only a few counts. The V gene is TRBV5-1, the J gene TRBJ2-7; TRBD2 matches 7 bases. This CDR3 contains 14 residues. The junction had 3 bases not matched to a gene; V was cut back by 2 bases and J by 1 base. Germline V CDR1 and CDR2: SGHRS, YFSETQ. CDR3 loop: CASSFGLESYEQYF. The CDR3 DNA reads TGCGCCAGCAGCTTCGGACTAGAGTCCTACGAGCAGTACTTC.

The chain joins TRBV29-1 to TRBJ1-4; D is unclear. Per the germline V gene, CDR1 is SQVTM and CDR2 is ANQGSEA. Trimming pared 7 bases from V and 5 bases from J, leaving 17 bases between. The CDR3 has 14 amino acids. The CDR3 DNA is TGCAGCGGGAAGAGGGTGGGAAGGAATGAAAAACTGTTTTTT. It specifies CSGKRVGRNEKLFF. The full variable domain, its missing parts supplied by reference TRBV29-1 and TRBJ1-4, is SAVISQKPSRDICQRGTSLTIQCQVDSQVTMMFWYRQQPGQSLTLIATANQGSEATYESGFVIDKFPISRPNLTFSTLTVSNMSPEDSSIYLCSGKRVGRNEKLFFGSGTQLSVL.

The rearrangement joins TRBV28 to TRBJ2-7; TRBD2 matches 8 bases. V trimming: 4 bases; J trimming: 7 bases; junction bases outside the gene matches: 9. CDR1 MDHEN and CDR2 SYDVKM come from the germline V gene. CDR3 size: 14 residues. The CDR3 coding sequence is TGTGCCAGCAGTTCTATAGCGGGACATAAGGAGCAGTACTTC. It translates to CASSSIAGHKEQYF.

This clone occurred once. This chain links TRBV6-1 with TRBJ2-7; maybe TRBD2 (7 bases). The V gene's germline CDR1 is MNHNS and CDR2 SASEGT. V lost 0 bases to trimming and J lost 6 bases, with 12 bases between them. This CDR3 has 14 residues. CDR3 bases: TGTGCCAGCAGTGAAGCCGTGGGAGGGGGCGAGCAGTACTTC. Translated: CASSEAVGGGEQYF.